This passage covers 28 T cell receptor beta chains from one sample sequenced in a study of neoadjuvant anti-PD-1 for oral cavity cancer. Here immunoSEQ multiplex PCR was the method, and the copy in TCRdb shows in-frame clones only, minus some. The sample contains 10,000 to 15,000 clones, 50% to 65% of which appear only once. This specimen was tumor tissue, taken before nivolumab (anti-PD-1) treatment. All receptors come from a person between 40 and 80 years old with oral cavity squamous cell carcinoma.

V usage is TRBV6-5 and J usage is TRBJ2-1, with D possibly matching TRBD1 (6 bases). The CDR3 is 14 amino acids. Per germline, CDR1 MNHEY and CDR2 SVGAGI. V shed 7 bases and J shed 7 bases, with 17 bases lying between them. CDR3 residues: CASNGQPARNEQFF. The CDR3 DNA is TGTGCCAGCAATGGACAGCCGGCGAGGAATGAGCAGTTCTTC.

V and J are TRBV2 and TRBJ2-3; 10 nucleotides line up with TRBD1. CDR3 size: 15 residues. CDR1 and CDR2 (germline): SNHLY, FYNNEI. The V and J ends lost 7 bases and 7 bases, in that order; junction bases with no gene match: 11. The CDR3 protein is CASMGQGSGANTQYF. The CDR3 DNA reads TGTGCCAGCATGGGACAGGGGAGCGGGGCAAATACGCAGTATTTT.

Here the CDR3 DNA reads TGTGCCTGGAAGGGACTAGCGGGAGACTCCACCTACGAGCAGTACTTC. Protein: CAWKGLAGDSTYEQYF. V and J are TRBV30 and TRBJ2-7, with TRBD2 matching 14 bases. Unmatched junction bases numbered 7, after V lost 4 bases and J lost 2 bases. This CDR3 is built from 16 residues. Germline CDR1 and CDR2: GTSNPN and SVGIG (reference sequence).

This clone has just a few counts. The genes are TRBV28 and TRBJ1-5; possibly TRBD1 for D (6 bases). This CDR3 comprises 15 residues. Germline values: CDR1 MDHEN, CDR2 SYDVKM. V shed 3 bases and J shed 7 bases, with 16 bases lying between them. The DNA of the CDR3 is TGTGCCAGCAGTTTTATCAAGGGGGTGGAACAGCCCCAGCATTTT. This codes for CASSFIKGVEQPQHF.

This clone appeared a few times. The chain couples TRBV6-1 to TRBJ1-2; no clear D gene. The CDR3 has 12 amino acids. Germline values: CDR1 MNHNS, CDR2 SASEGT. The V gene lost 8 bases and the J gene lost 8 bases, with 15 bases spanning the gap. The CDR3: CASPWRVWGYTF. DNA of the CDR3: TGTGCCAGCCCCTGGAGGGTGTGGGGCTACACCTTC.

This rearrangement joins TRBV19 to TRBJ2-4; a weak D match, TRBD2 (6 bases). The CDR3 spans 17 residues. V lost 4 bases to trimming and J lost 5 bases, with 21 bases between them. Germline CDR1 and CDR2: LNHDA and SQIVND (reference sequence). CDR3 coding DNA: TGTGCCAGTAGTACCCAAACGAAGACTAGTCGCCAAAACATTCAGTACTTC. This translates into CASSTQTKTSRQNIQYF.

J is TRBJ1-1 and V is TRBV19, with D unclear. Germline CDR1 is LNHDA and CDR2 is SQIVND (reference sequence). The CDR3 covers 12 residues. Trimming left V 7 bases short and J 5 bases short, with 11 bases between. The CDR3 DNA sequence: TGTGCCAGTACAAGAGGACGGACTGAAGCTTTCTTT. This encodes CASTRGRTEAFF.

By frequency in the sample, this clone is medium-sized. The V and J genes are TRBV11-2 and TRBJ2-5; D might be TRBD2 (6 bases). Germline V CDR1 and CDR2: SGHAT, FQNNGV. The CDR3 covers 15 residues. Trimming removed 5 bases at V and 2 bases at J, with 15 bases between. The CDR3 region is CASSQTLGTQETQYF. CDR3 DNA sequence: TGTGCCAGCAGCCAAACGTTGGGGACTCAAGAGACCCAGTACTTC.

The rearrangement joins TRBV9 to TRBJ1-1; TRBD1 matches 8 bases. J gave up 2 bases and V 4 bases, and 7 bases lay outside the gene matches. Germline V gene sequence: CDR1 SGDLS, CDR2 YYNGEE. CDR3 length: 15 residues. In DNA, the CDR3 is TGTGCCAGCAGCCCCCAGGGACAGGCTAACACTGAAGCTTTCTTT. Translating it yields CASSPQGQANTEAFF.

The rearrangement links TRBV27 to TRBJ2-1; D not certain. In germline, CDR1 is MNHEY, CDR2 SMNVEV (reference sequence). Trimming removed 2 bases at V and 1 base at J, with 12 bases between. There are 16 residues in the CDR3. The chain's CDR3 is CASSLNGANSYNEQFF. In nucleotides, the CDR3 is TGTGCCAGCAGTTTAAACGGCGCCAATTCCTACAATGAGCAGTTCTTC.

The genes are TRBV27 and TRBJ2-2; 9 positions agree with TRBD1. Germline CDR1 MNHEY, CDR2 SMNVEV (reference sequence). CDR3 length: 15 amino acids. With 6 bases clipped from V and 4 bases from J, the junction kept 6 bases outside the gene matches. The CDR3 protein is CASRIQGAGTGELFF. The CDR3 DNA sequence: TGTGCCAGCAGAATACAGGGGGCAGGCACCGGGGAGCTGTTTTTT.

This clone was detected only once. This chain uses TRBV7-8 with TRBJ2-7; D not certain. Germline V gene lookup returns CDR1 SGHVS and CDR2 FQNEAQ. The ends were cut back, 4 bases at V and 3 bases at J, with 13 bases in the middle. The CDR3 loop spans 14 amino acids. The CDR3 region has the DNA TGTGCCAGCAGCTCGAAGGAAGTAAGCTACGAGCAGTACTTC. It codes for CASSSKEVSYEQYF.

The chain carries TRBV6-5 and TRBJ1-2; a possible D gene is TRBD1 (6 bases). The V gene lost 3 bases and the J gene lost 8 bases, with 13 bases spanning the gap. This CDR3 comprises 13 residues. CDR1 is MNHEY, CDR2 SVGAGI, per germline. CDR3 coding DNA: TGTGCCAGCAGTTATTCTTCAGGGGTCGGCTACACCTTC. Its translation is CASSYSSGVGYTF.

The chain joins TRBV14 to TRBJ2-7, with TRBD1 matching over 9 bases. There are 13 residues in the CDR3. After removal of 5 bases from V and 6 bases from J, the junction contained 5 bases not matched to a gene. Germline lookup yields CDR1 SGHDN and CDR2 FVKESK. CDR3 protein: CASSYRGPPEQYF. The CDR3 DNA follows: TGTGCCAGCAGCTACAGGGGGCCCCCCGAGCAGTACTTC.

The chain is built from TRBV19 and TRBJ2-7; D possibly corresponds to TRBD2 (5 bases). Germline V CDR1 and CDR2: LNHDA, SQIVND (reference sequence). V shed 3 bases and J shed 0 bases, with 9 bases lying between them. The CDR3 contains 14 residues. CDR3 residues: CASSMIASSYEQYF. CDR3 DNA: TGTGCCAGTAGTATGATAGCGAGCTCCTACGAGCAGTACTTC.

This clone occurred once. The chain employs TRBV6-4 and TRBJ2-1; perhaps TRBD1 as D (6 bases). Germline lookup yields CDR1 MRHNA and CDR2 SNTAGT. The length of the CDR3 is 16 residues. V was clipped by 5 bases and J by 7 bases, with 21 bases between them. The CDR3 loop reads CASSRQKQGLDNEQFF. DNA of the CDR3: TGTGCCAGCAGTCGGCAAAAACAGGGCCTGGATAATGAGCAGTTCTTC.

In its sample, this clone is medium-sized. The gene calls are TRBV4-1 and TRBJ2-6, with TRBD2 identical over 9 bases. Losses at the gene ends were 2 bases for V and 4 bases for J; bases not matched to a gene: 3. CDR1 and CDR2 (germline): MGHRA, YSYEKL. The CDR3 covers 16 residues. This CDR3 is CASSQTAGGGANVLTF. The CDR3 DNA reads TGCGCCAGCAGCCAAACAGCGGGAGGAGGGGCCAACGTCCTGACTTTC.

CDR3 region: CASSSRTGYNEQFF. Written as DNA, the CDR3 is TGTGCCAGCAGCTCGCGGACAGGCTACAATGAGCAGTTCTTC. V is TRBV7-2 and J is TRBJ2-1; TRBD1 matches 7 bases. Germline V lookup: CDR1 SGHTA, CDR2 FQGNSA. V lost 4 bases, J lost 3 bases, and 3 bases stayed unmatched. There are 14 residues in the CDR3.

This clone was observed a single time. This chain links TRBV6-1 with TRBJ2-2; 9 nucleotides match TRBD2. Germline V CDR1 and CDR2: MNHNS, SASEGT. This CDR3 has 18 amino acids. Trimming at V came to 2 bases and at J to 6 bases, leaving 13 bases not matched to a gene. The CDR3 coding sequence is TGTGCCAGCAGTGAATTGGTCGGTGGGACTAGCTCCTCCGGGGAGCTGTTTTTT. As protein: CASSELVGGTSSSGELFF.

The chain uses TRBV27 and TRBJ2-2; TRBD1 is a possible D gene (6 bases). The germline V gene has CDR1 MNHEY and CDR2 SMNVEV (reference sequence). CDR3 size: 15 residues. The V gene lost 8 bases and the J gene lost 4 bases, with 17 bases spanning the gap. For the CDR3, the DNA is TGTGCCAGCTACTTCACAGGGCGCGGCACCGGGGAGCTGTTTTTT. It is translated as CASYFTGRGTGELFF.

J is TRBJ2-2 and V is TRBV6-5, with TRBD1 matching 9 bases. CDR3 length equals 15 residues. Germline assignment: CDR1 MNHEY and CDR2 SVGAGI. V shed 2 bases, J shed 7 bases, and the junction held 5 bases outside the gene matches. CDR3 residues: CASSYTTGGNGELFF. CDR3 in DNA: TGTGCCAGCAGTTACACGACAGGGGGGAACGGGGAGCTGTTTTTT.

Only a few counts were recorded for this clone. The chain links TRBV29-1 to TRBJ2-7; the D gene is possibly TRBD2 (5 bases). CDR3 length equals 13 residues. Trimming took off 7 bases at V and 2 bases at J, with 15 bases between the two ends. Germline V gene lookup returns CDR1 SQVTM and CDR2 ANQGSEA. The chain's CDR3 is CSAIIGSPYEQYF. The DNA for the CDR3 is TGCAGCGCGATTATAGGGAGTCCCTACGAGCAGTACTTC.

The rearrangement links TRBV11-2 to TRBJ2-1; 11 bases align to TRBD2. The CDR3 has 15 residues. With V trimmed by 5 bases and J by 2 bases, 2 bases remained unmatched. From germline, CDR1 is SGHAT and CDR2 FQNNGV. The CDR3 region is CASSVTSGTYNEQFF. The CDR3 nucleotides read TGTGCCAGCAGCGTGACTAGCGGGACCTACAATGAGCAGTTCTTC.

V and J are TRBV5-4 and TRBJ2-1, with TRBD2 matching over 11 bases. This CDR3 has 17 residues. In germline, CDR1 is SGHNT, CDR2 YYREEE (reference sequence). V was pared by 4 bases and J by 9 bases, with 15 bases of the junction left unmatched. The CDR3 bases are TGTGCCAGCAGCCCGCCCTTGGCTAGCGGGAGGCGAGGTGAGCAGTTCTTC. Translated: CASSPPLASGRRGEQFF.

The chain uses TRBV6-6 and TRBJ1-1, with unresolved D. Germline V gene sequence: CDR1 MNHNY, CDR2 SVGAGI (reference sequence). V shed 0 bases and J shed 4 bases, with 12 bases lying between them. The CDR3 totals 15 residues. CDR3 coding DNA: TGTGCCAGCAGTTACTCACGGGGTGATGGCACTGAAGCTTTCTTT. It yields the protein CASSYSRGDGTEAFF.

The J gene is TRBJ2-7, the V gene TRBV5-4; maybe TRBD2 (6 bases). The CDR3 runs to 14 residues. V lost 4 bases and J 2 bases, leaving 13 bases between the germline ends. Germline assignment: CDR1 SGHNT and CDR2 YYREEE (reference sequence). The DNA for the CDR3 is TGTGCCAGCAGCCCCAGGGACTGGACCTACGAGCAGTACTTC. Translation: CASSPRDWTYEQYF.

This clone was counted a few times. The chain employs TRBV19 and TRBJ2-2, with TRBD2 matching over 7 bases. The CDR3 sequence is 13 residues long. After removal of 9 bases from V and 11 bases from J, the junction contained 12 bases not matched to a gene. The germline V gene encodes CDR1 LNHDA and CDR2 SQIVND (reference sequence). The CDR3 nucleotides are TGTGCCAGCGAGATCGGCGGGAGCCCCGAGCTGTTTTTT. Its translation: CASEIGGSPELFF.

The chain joins TRBV19 to TRBJ1-3; D remains ambiguous. Trimming cost V 7 bases and J 3 bases, with 16 bases left between them. The CDR3 is made up of 15 amino acids. Germline V gene data show CDR1 as LNHDA and CDR2 as SQIVND (reference sequence). As DNA, the CDR3 is TGTGCCAGTAATGACCTCCGGGTGTTTGGAAACACCATATATTTT. This encodes CASNDLRVFGNTIYF.